These T cell receptor beta chains were read from a single sample in a study of neurological immune-mediated disorders. From the 5' RACE reads, TCRdb called clonotypes with MiXCR, one entry per CDR3 protein. The table shows tens of thousands of distinct CDR3 sequences, with 4% to 6% occurring only once. The sample comprised PBMCs. The receptors originated from a man between 18 and 29 years old with multiple sclerosis. Both conserved end residues are part of each CDR3. A D gene is named only where the DNA matches it firmly. A clone size is listed for some rows: how often the clone was seen (once, few, many), or a class if it is expanded.

>TRBV5-1|many|TRBD1|TRBJ2-6
CASRDRGFSGANVLTF
TGCGCCAGCAGGGACAGGGGCTTCTCTGGGGCCAACGTCCTGACTTTC
>TRBV20-1|many|NA|TRBJ1-5
CSARDGQRTNQPQNF
TGCAGTGCTAGAGATGGGCAGAGAACCAATCAGCCCCAGAATTTT
>TRBV29-1|NA|NA|TRBJ1-5
CSVEVKTVQPQNF
TGCAGCGTTGAAGTGAAGACAGTTCAGCCCCAGAATTTT
>TRBV20-1|many|NA|TRBJ1-1
CSAPEGSAATEAFF
TGCAGTGCCCCCGAGGGTAGTGCAGCCACTGAAGCTTTCTTT
>TRBV7-2|many|NA|TRBJ1-2
CASSPKGRGAYTF
TGTGCCAGCAGCCCCAAGGGGCGCGGGGCCTACACCTTC
>TRBV30|many|TRBD2|TRBJ2-1
CALAGLAGYNEQFF
TGTGCCTTGGCGGGACTAGCGGGCTACAATGAGCAGTTCTTC
>TRBV20-1|many|NA|TRBJ2-7
CSARVGASEQYF
TGCAGTGCTAGAGTCGGAGCGAGTGAGCAGTACTTC
>TRBV18|many|NA|TRBJ2-1
CASSPAEGVAYNEQFF
TGTGCCAGCTCACCAGCGGAGGGCGTCGCCTACAATGAGCAGTTCTTC
>TRBV7-9|NA|NA|TRBJ1-5
CASSLEGFPNQPQHF
TGTGCCAGTAGCTTAGAAGGCTTCCCCAATCAGCCCCAGCATTTT
>TRBV20-1|many|NA|TRBJ1-1
CSARGRARALRNTEAFF
TGCAGTGCTAGAGGCAGGGCCCGCGCTTTAAGGAACACTGAAGCTTTCTTT
>TRBV3-1|few|TRBD2|TRBJ2-1
CASSSGTMNEQFF
TGTGCCAGCAGCTCCGGGACTATGAATGAGCAGTTCTTC
>TRBV7-8|many|TRBD1|TRBJ2-3
CASSSIGQGADTQYF
TGTGCCAGCAGCTCAATTGGACAGGGTGCAGATACGCAGTATTTT
>TRBV24-1|few|NA|TRBJ2-4
CATPPGGSQIQYF
TGTGCCACCCCGCCCGGGGGCAGCCAAATTCAGTACTTC
>TRBV7-9|many|NA|TRBJ1-5
CASSSDRYNQPQHF
TGTGCCAGCAGCAGCGACAGATACAATCAGCCCCAGCATTTT
>TRBV12-3/TRBV12-4|many|NA|TRBJ2-1
CASTIPTSRYEQFF
TGTGCCAGCACCATACCCACTAGCCGGTATGAGCAGTTCTTC
>TRBV20-1|many|NA|TRBJ1-2
CSARDLRGFGYTF
TGCAGTGCTAGAGATCTCCGGGGGTTTGGCTACACCTTC
>TRBV7-9|many|NA|TRBJ1-2
CASSSPREQVGYGYTF
TGTGCCAGCAGCTCCCCACGGGAGCAGGTCGGCTATGGCTACACCTTC
>TRBV20-1|few|TRBD2|TRBJ2-1
CSASGGTHNEQFF
TGCAGTGCTAGCGGGGGGACTCACAATGAGCAGTTCTTC
>TRBV28|many|NA|TRBJ1-1
CASSFTLRMVDTEAFF
TGTGCCAGCAGTTTCACCCTCCGCATGGTAGACACTGAAGCTTTCTTT
>TRBV29-1|many|NA|TRBJ2-5
CSASRRGQETQYF
TGCAGCGCCTCGCGGCGGGGTCAAGAGACCCAGTACTTC
>TRBV5-1|many|NA|TRBJ2-5
CASSLEMRETQYF
TGCGCCAGCAGCTTGGAGATGCGGGAGACCCAGTACTTC
>TRBV5-1|NA|NA|TRBJ2-1
CASSLGELEGEQFF
TGCGCCAGCAGCTTGGGGGAACTAGAGGGTGAGCAGTTCTTC
>TRBV11-2|many|TRBD2|TRBJ2-7
CASIKAGGGGEQYF
TGTGCCAGCATCAAAGCGGGAGGTGGTGGCGAGCAGTACTTC
>TRBV20-1|many|TRBD2|TRBJ2-7
CSATRGDHEQYF
TGCAGTGCCACCCGGGGGGACCACGAGCAGTACTTC
>TRBV5-8|many|TRBD2|TRBJ2-3
CASSFTGGATDTQYF
TGTGCCAGCAGCTTTACGGGGGGGGCGACAGATACGCAGTATTTT
>TRBV7-2|many|TRBD1|TRBJ2-7
CASSLAGTGAYEQYF
TGTGCCAGCAGCTTAGCGGGCACAGGGGCCTACGAGCAGTACTTC
>TRBV7-9|many|NA|TRBJ2-7
CASSLRRFQGGEQYF
TGTGCCAGCAGCCTCCGCCGCTTCCAGGGGGGCGAGCAGTACTTC
>TRBV3-1|few|NA|TRBJ2-3
CASSLRPLNTDTQYF
TGTGCCAGCAGCCTGCGGCCACTCAACACAGATACGCAGTATTTT
>TRBV20-1|many|TRBD1|TRBJ1-1
CSAKPTGGRGTEAFF
TGCAGTGCCAAACCGACAGGGGGCAGGGGCACTGAAGCTTTCTTT
>TRBV7-3|many|NA|TRBJ2-1
CASSPTGLEQFF
TGTGCCAGCAGCCCCACGGGCCTAGAGCAGTTCTTC
>TRBV15|many|TRBD1|TRBJ1-1
CATSRDRVTEAFF
TGTGCCACCAGCAGGGACAGGGTAACAGAAGCTTTCTTT